This T cell receptor (beta chain) was identified in a study of T-cell memory formation after mild COVID-19. General study results and limits: Day 15 to 85 contracting clones showed balanced CD4/CD8; later expanders leaned CD4+.

CDR1 is MNHEY, CDR2 SMNVEV, per germline (reference sequence). V was pared by 8 bases and J by 5 bases, with 19 bases between. The CDR3 length is 15 residues. This clonotype turned up a few times. Its antigen is not identified. Amplification by 5'RACE using constant-segment primers produced TCR alpha and TCR beta cDNA libraries that carried sample barcodes and UMIs. MiXCR, applied by TCRdb to the 5' RACE reads, yields one record per CDR3 protein. The top ten clones hold around an eighth of a sample with around 340,000 distinct CDR3 sequences, 20% to 25% of them seen once. The sequence was collected from an adult woman who had mild COVID-19 (a few samples of this study predate the infection). Cell type and time point are not known. The sample taken for sequencing was PBMCs or a T cell subset sorted from them (not recorded which). This sequence joins TRBV27 and TRBJ2-1, with D tentatively TRBD2 (6 bases). The chain's CDR3 is CASRLAATGDNEQFF. The CDR3 DNA reads as TGTGCCAGCCGCTTGGCCGCCACGGGGGACAATGAGCAGTTCTTC.